This T cell receptor beta chain was recorded in a study of blood T cells in healthy people across ages. V lost 10 bases, J lost 4 bases, and 26 bases lay in between. The germline V gene has CDR1 MNHNS and CDR2 SASEGT. This CDR3 is built from 16 residues. For the second PCR, which ran for about 7 to 11 cycles, a sample-barcoded 5' primer and a J-beta primer mix were used. TCRdb reprocessed the 5' RACE reads with MiXCR, giving one entry per CDR3 protein. Seen here are about 1.6 million distinct CDR3 sequences, about 31% observed once, and the top ten hold about 10%. V usage is TRBV6-1 and J usage is TRBJ2-7; D remains ambiguous. This TCR derives from a woman in her 30s in good health. The source material was blood. In nucleotides, the CDR3 is TGTGCCACCACTCGGGTCGAACGGATGACGATTTACGAGCAGTACTTC. This translates into CATTRVERMTIYEQYF.